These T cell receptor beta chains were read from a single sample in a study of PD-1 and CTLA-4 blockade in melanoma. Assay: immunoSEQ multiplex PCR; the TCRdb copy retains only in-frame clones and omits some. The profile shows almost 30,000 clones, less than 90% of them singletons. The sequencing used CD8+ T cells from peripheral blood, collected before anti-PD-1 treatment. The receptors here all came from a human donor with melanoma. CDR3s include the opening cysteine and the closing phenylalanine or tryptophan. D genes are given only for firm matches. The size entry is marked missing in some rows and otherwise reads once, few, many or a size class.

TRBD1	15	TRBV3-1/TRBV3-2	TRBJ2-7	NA	TGTGCCAGCAGCCAAGTCGGATACGACAGGGACGAGCAGTACTTC	CASSQVGYDRDEQYF
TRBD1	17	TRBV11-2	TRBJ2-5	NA	TGTGCCAGCAGCCCGGGACAGGGGCCCGGGGCCCAAGAGACCCAGTACTTC	CASSPGQGPGAQETQYF
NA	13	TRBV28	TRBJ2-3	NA	TGTGCCAGCAGTTTTAGACAGACAGATACGCAGTATTTT	CASSFRQTDTQYF
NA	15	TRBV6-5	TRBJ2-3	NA	TGTGCCAGCAGTTACTTTGGGACGGGCACAGATACGCAGTATTTT	CASSYFGTGTDTQYF
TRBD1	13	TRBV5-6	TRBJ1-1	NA	TGTGCCAGCAGCACAGGGACAGGGGCTGAAGCTTTCTTT	CASSTGTGAEAFF
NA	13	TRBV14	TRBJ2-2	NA	TGTGCCAGCAGCCAATCGGCTAGCGGGGAGCTGTTTTTT	CASSQSASGELFF
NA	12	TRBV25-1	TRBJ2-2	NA	TGTGCCAGCAGTGTTCTGACCGGGGAGCTGTTTTTT	CASSVLTGELFF
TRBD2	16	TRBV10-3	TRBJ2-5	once	TGTGCCATCAGTGAATCTGCGGGGGGCCTTCAAGAGACCCAGTACTTC	CAISESAGGLQETQYF
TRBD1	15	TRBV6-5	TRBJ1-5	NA	TGTGCCAGCAGACCGCGGGACAGGGAGAATCAGCCCCAGCATTTT	CASRPRDRENQPQHF
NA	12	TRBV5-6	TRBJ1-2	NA	TGTGCCAGCAGCTTACCCAACTATGGCTACACCTTC	CASSLPNYGYTF
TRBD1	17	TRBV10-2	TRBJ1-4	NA	TGCGCCAGCAGTGAGACGGGCACCGGGACAGGGAGTGAAAAACTGTTTTTT	CASSETGTGTGSEKLFF
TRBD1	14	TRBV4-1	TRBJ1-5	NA	TGCGCCAGCAGTCAGGGACAGGGGGATCAGCCCCAGCATTTT	CASSQGQGDQPQHF
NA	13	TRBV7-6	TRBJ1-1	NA	TGTGCCAGCAGCTCGAAGGGCTACACTGAAGCTTTCTTT	CASSSKGYTEAFF
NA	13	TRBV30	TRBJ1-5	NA	TGTGCCTGGAGTGTCTTCACGAATCAGCCCCAGCATTTT	CAWSVFTNQPQHF
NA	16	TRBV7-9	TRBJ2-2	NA	TGTGCCAGCAGCGGCCTTGAGACTCTGGGGTCCGGGGAGCTGTTTTTT	CASSGLETLGSGELFF
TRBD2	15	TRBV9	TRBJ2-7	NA	TGTGCCAGCAGCGTAGGTGCTAGCGGGGCCTACGAGCAGTACTTC	CASSVGASGAYEQYF
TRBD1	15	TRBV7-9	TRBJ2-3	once	TGTGCCAGCAGCAGAGGGACAGGGTTAACAGATACGCAGTATTTT	CASSRGTGLTDTQYF
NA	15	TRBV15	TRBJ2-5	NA	TGTGCCACCAGCAGGGAGTTGATCGGCCAAGAGACCCAGTACTTC	CATSRELIGQETQYF
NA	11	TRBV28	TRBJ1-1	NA	TGTGCCAGCAGTTCCCCCCAGGAAGCTTTCTTT	CASSSPQEAFF
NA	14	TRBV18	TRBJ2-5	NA	TGTGCCAGCTCACCACCGGAGGGTGAGGAGACCCAGTACTTC	CASSPPEGEETQYF
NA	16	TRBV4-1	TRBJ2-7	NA	TGCGCCAGCAGCCAAGGAGCGGGCCTAAGCTCCTACGAGCAGTACTTC	CASSQGAGLSSYEQYF
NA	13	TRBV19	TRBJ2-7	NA	TGTGCCAGCTCGTATGGGGATGGCTACGAGCAGTACTTC	CASSYGDGYEQYF
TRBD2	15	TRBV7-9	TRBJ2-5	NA	TGTGCCAGCAGCTTTCAGCGGGAGGCCCCAGAGACCCAGTACTTC	CASSFQREAPETQYF
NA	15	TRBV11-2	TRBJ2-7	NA	TGTGCCAGCAGCTTAGAAGCGCGGGGCCTCTACGAGCAGTACTTC	CASSLEARGLYEQYF
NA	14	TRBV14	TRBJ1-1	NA	TGTGCCAGCAGCCAAGATCAGGGGTATACTGAAGCTTTCTTT	CASSQDQGYTEAFF
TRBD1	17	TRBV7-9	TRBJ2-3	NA	TGTGCCAGCAGCCCTACTTCGACAGGGGCCTTCACAGATACGCAGTATTTT	CASSPTSTGAFTDTQYF
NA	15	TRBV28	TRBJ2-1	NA	TGTGCCAGCAGTCCGATGCCGAACTCCTACAATGAGCAGTTCTTC	CASSPMPNSYNEQFF
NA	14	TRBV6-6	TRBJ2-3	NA	TGTGCCAGCAGCTGGACAGAGGAGACAGATACGCAGTATTTT	CASSWTEETDTQYF
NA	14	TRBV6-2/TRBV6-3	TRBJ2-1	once	TGTGCCAGCAGTTACTCTCGGAGCTACAATGAGCAGTTCTTC	CASSYSRSYNEQFF
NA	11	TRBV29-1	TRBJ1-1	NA	TGCAGCGTTGATCAGGGCCCTGAAGCTTTCTTT	CSVDQGPEAFF
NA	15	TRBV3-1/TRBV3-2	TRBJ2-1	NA	TGTGCCAGCAGCCAATCCCGGAGCTCCTACAATGAGCAGTTCTTC	CASSQSRSSYNEQFF
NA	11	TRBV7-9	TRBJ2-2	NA	TGTGCCAGCAGCCTCGGAGAGGAGCTGTTTTTT	CASSLGEELFF
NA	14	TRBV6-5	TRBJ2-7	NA	TGTGCCAGCAGTTACGGAGCGGAGTCCTACGAGCAGTACTTC	CASSYGAESYEQYF
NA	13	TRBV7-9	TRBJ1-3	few	TGTGCCAGCCGGGCGTCCTCTGGAAACACCATATATTTT	CASRASSGNTIYF
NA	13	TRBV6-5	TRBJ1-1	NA	TGTGCCAGCTTCAACCCCATAAGGAGTGAAGCTTTCTTT	CASFNPIRSEAFF
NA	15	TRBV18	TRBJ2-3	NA	TGTGCCAGCTCACCAGAAGGCCTAGGCCCAGATACGCAGTATTTT	CASSPEGLGPDTQYF
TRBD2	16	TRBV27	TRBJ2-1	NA	TGTGCCAGCAGGAGGGAGGGACTAGCGGCCTACAATGAGCAGTTCTTC	CASRREGLAAYNEQFF
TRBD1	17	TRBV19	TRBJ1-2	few	TGTGCCAGTAGTACCTGGACAGGGCGAGGCGACGAAGATGGCTACACCTTC	CASSTWTGRGDEDGYTF
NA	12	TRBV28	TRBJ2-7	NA	TGTGCCAGCGCGGGGCGGGGTACGGAGCAGTACTTC	CASAGRGTEQYF
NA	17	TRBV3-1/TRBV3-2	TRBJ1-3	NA	TGTGCCAGCAGCCCCTCCGCCAGCGAGAGCTCTGGAAACACCATATATTTT	CASSPSASESSGNTIYF
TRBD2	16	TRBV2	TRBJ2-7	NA	TGTGCCAGCAGGCCCTACGAAGGGACTAGCGGCTACGAGCAGTACTTC	CASRPYEGTSGYEQYF
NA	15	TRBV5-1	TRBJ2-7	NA	TGCGCCAGCAGCTTGGCGGTGACCAACGACTACGAGCAGTACTTC	CASSLAVTNDYEQYF
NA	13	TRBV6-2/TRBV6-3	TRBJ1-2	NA	TGTGCCAGCAGTTACGGGGCGGACTATGGCTACACCTTC	CASSYGADYGYTF
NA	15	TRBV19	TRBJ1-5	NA	TGTGCCAGTAGTATAGACAGTTATAGCAATCAGCCCCAGCATTTT	CASSIDSYSNQPQHF